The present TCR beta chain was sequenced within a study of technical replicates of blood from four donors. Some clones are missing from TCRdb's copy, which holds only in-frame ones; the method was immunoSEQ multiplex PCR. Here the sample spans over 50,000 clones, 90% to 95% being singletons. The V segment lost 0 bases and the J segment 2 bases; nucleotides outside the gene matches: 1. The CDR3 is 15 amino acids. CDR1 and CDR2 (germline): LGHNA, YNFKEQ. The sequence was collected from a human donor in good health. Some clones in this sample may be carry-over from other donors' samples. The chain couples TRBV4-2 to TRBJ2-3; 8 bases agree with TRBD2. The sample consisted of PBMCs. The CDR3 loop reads CASSQDGGDTDTQYF. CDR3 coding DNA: TGTGCCAGCAGCCAAGACGGGGGGGACACAGATACGCAGTATTTT.